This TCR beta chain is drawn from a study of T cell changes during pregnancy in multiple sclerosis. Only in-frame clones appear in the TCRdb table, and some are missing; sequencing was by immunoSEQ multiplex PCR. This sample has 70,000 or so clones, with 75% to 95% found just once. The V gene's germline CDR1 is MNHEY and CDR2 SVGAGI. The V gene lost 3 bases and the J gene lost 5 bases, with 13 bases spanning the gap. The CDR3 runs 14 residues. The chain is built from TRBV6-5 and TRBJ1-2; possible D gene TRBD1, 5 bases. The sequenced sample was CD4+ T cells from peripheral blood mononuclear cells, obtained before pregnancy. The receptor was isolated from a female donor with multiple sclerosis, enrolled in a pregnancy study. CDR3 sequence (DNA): TGTGCCAGCAGTTATCTCGCGGCAGGGTATGGCTACACCTTC. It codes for CASSYLAAGYGYTF.